These T cell receptor beta chains were read from a single sample in a study of cytomegalovirus exposure and HLA in healthy donors. The repertoire was sequenced with immunoSEQ multiplex PCR; TCRdb's copy has only in-frame clones and lacks some. The repertoire holds over 150,000 clones, about 96% seen once, with approximately 0.82% in the top ten. Material: PBMCs. These receptors all come from a woman aged 18-35 years in good health and CMV-seronegative. The CDR3 runs from the conserved cysteine through the conserved F or W. The order of the fields is D gene, J gene, clone size, V gene, CDR3 DNA, CDR3 protein. The D gene is left open where the match is weak. Clone size appears in some rows only: once, few, many, or a class for an expanded clone.

TRBD1 | TRBJ1-2 | . | TRBV4-2 | TGTGCCAGCAGCCAAGGGACAGGGGCTAACTATGGCTACACCTTC | CASSQGTGANYGYTF
TRBD1 | TRBJ2-1 | . | TRBV30 | TGTGCCTGGAGAGGACAGGGGGCGGGCAATGAGCAGTTCTTC | CAWRGQGAGNEQFF
. | TRBJ2-2 | . | TRBV10-2 | TGCGCCAGCAGTGGGGCTACTCAACCCGGGGAGCTGTTTTTT | CASSGATQPGELFF
. | TRBJ2-7 | . | TRBV4-3 | TGCGCCAGCAGCCAAGACCTGCGGGGACGCGAGCAGTACTTC | CASSQDLRGREQYF
. | TRBJ1-1 | . | TRBV6-5 | TGTGCCAGCAGCCGTCCCGGGAACACTGAAGCTTTCTTT | CASSRPGNTEAFF
TRBD2 | TRBJ2-3 | . | TRBV4-3 | TGCGCCAGCAGCCAAGGGGGGGGACTAGCCTCTGCCCTCACAGATACGCAGTATTTT | CASSQGGGLASALTDTQYF
. | TRBJ1-2 | . | TRBV25-1 | TGTGCCAGCAGTGACGGTGCATACAGACACAACGGAGGTATTGGCTACACCTTC | CASSDGAYRHNGGIGYTF
. | TRBJ1-2 | few | TRBV5-4 | TGTGCCAGCAGCCACCATCAGTGGGACTCCCCCTATGGCTACACCTTC | CASSHHQWDSPYGYTF
. | TRBJ2-1 | . | TRBV7-2 | TGTGCCAGCAGCTTAAGACTAGGGGCCTACGGGGAGCAGTTCTTC | CASSLRLGAYGEQFF
TRBD1 | TRBJ1-1 | . | TRBV7-9 | TGTGCCAGCAGTGGGACAGCGTGGAGGTTGAACACTGAAGCTTTCTTT | CASSGTAWRLNTEAFF
. | TRBJ1-4 | . | TRBV7-2 | TGTGCCAGCAGCTTAGAGGTCCGGGGGACTGAACTGTTTTTT | CASSLEVRGTELFF
TRBD2 | TRBJ2-5 | . | TRBV5-4 | TGTGCCAGCAGCCCGCTAGCCCCGACTAGCGGGGCCAAAGAGACCCAGTACTTC | CASSPLAPTSGAKETQYF
TRBD1 | TRBJ2-2 | . | TRBV7-3 | TGTGCCAGCAGCTTATACAGGGGGCATATGGAGCTGTTTTTT | CASSLYRGHMELFF
TRBD2 | TRBJ2-3 | . | TRBV7-3 | TGTGCCAGCAGCTCCGGACTAGCGGGGCCCACAGATACGCAGTATTTT | CASSSGLAGPTDTQYF
TRBD1 | TRBJ2-4 | . | TRBV9 | TGTGCCAGCAGCCCCCGAGACAGGGTTCTAGCCAAAAACATTCAGTACTTC | CASSPRDRVLAKNIQYF
. | TRBJ2-1 | . | TRBV19 | TGTGCCAGCCGGGGACTTTCCTACAATGAGCAGTTCTTC | CASRGLSYNEQFF
. | TRBJ2-2 | . | TRBV9 | TGTGCCAGCAGCGAGAGGTCGCGTTCGAACACCGGGGAGCTGTTTTTT | CASSERSRSNTGELFF
. | TRBJ1-1 | . | TRBV7-2 | TGTGCCAGCAGCTCACAGGAGAACACTGAAGCTTTCTTT | CASSSQENTEAFF
. | TRBJ1-4 | . | TRBV13 | TGTGCCAGCAGCCCCCGTGGGGCAGGCGCTAATGAAAAACTGTTTTTT | CASSPRGAGANEKLFF
TRBD2 | TRBJ2-2 | . | TRBV9 | TGTGCCAGCAGCGTAAGCGGGGGCACCGGGGAGCTGTTTTTT | CASSVSGGTGELFF
. | TRBJ1-2 | . | TRBV5-1 | TGCGCCAGCAGCTTGGCGGACAGTCTCTATGGCTACACCTTC | CASSLADSLYGYTF
TRBD1 | TRBJ1-6 | . | TRBV5-1 | TGCGCCAGCAGCTCCGTTAGGGACAGCGATCACCTCCACTTT | CASSSVRDSDHLHF
. | TRBJ1-5 | . | TRBV27 | TGTGCCAGCAGTTTGGAGGCAGGTCCTCGGCCCCAGCATTTT | CASSLEAGPRPQHF
. | TRBJ2-3 | . | TRBV5-6 | TGTGCCAGCAGCTGGGGGGTGGATACGCAGTATTTT | CASSWGVDTQYF
TRBD2 | TRBJ2-1 | . | TRBV7-6 | TGTGCCAGCAGCTTAGGATCTAGCGGGGGGGCAGATGAGCAGTTCTTC | CASSLGSSGGADEQFF
. | TRBJ1-3 | . | TRBV7-9 | TGTGCCAGCAGCCCACCCGGGAGCCAGATCTCTGGAAACACCATATATTTT | CASSPPGSQISGNTIYF
TRBD2 | TRBJ2-5 | . | TRBV5-1 | TGCGCCAGCGCCGGCGGGGGTACTCAAGAGACCCAGTACTTC | CASAGGGTQETQYF
. | TRBJ1-1 | . | TRBV7-2 | TGTGCCAGCAGCTTAGCGGGGGGGCTCTCGACTGAAGCTTTCTTT | CASSLAGGLSTEAFF
TRBD1 | TRBJ1-4 | . | TRBV9 | TGTGCCAGCAGCGAACAGGGGAGAATTCGTGAAAAACTGTTTTTT | CASSEQGRIREKLFF
. | TRBJ1-1 | . | TRBV27 | TGTGCCAGCAGTTTATCTCGCGATACTGAAGCTTTCTTT | CASSLSRDTEAFF
. | TRBJ2-4 | . | TRBV5-1 | TGCGCCAGCAGCTTGGAGGTGACGGGGAACCTCAAAAACATTCAGTACTTC | CASSLEVTGNLKNIQYF
TRBD1 | TRBJ2-7 | . | TRBV19 | TGTGCCAGTAGTACGGACCCGGGACAGGGAAAGCAGTACTTC | CASSTDPGQGKQYF
TRBD2 | TRBJ2-4 | . | TRBV4-1 | TGCGCCAGCAGCAATCCAACTAGCGGGGGGAACAAAAACATTCAGTACTTC | CASSNPTSGGNKNIQYF
TRBD1 | TRBJ2-7 | . | TRBV4-3 | TGCGCCAGCGGCCAAGGGGTGACAGGGGGTCGAAGCGAGCAGTACTTC | CASGQGVTGGRSEQYF
TRBD2 | TRBJ2-1 | . | TRBV4-3 | TGCGCCAGCAGCCAAGATCTTCCTAGCGGGTCTAACAATGAGCAGTTCTTC | CASSQDLPSGSNNEQFF
. | TRBJ1-6 | once | TRBV9 | TGTGCCAGCAGCAGGGGCAATTCACCCCTCCACTTT | CASSRGNSPLHF
. | TRBJ1-2 | . | TRBV10-2 | TGCGCCAGCAGTGACACTTTCGGGGGGTTCAACTATGGCTACACCTTC | CASSDTFGGFNYGYTF
TRBD1 | TRBJ1-1 | . | TRBV7-6 | TGTGCCAGCAGCCAAAGCCGGGACAGGGTAGGCACTGAAGCTTTCTTT | CASSQSRDRVGTEAFF
. | TRBJ2-5 | . | TRBV19 | TGTGCCAGTAGTACGTACCAGGGATGGGAGACCCAGTACTTC | CASSTYQGWETQYF
TRBD1 | TRBJ2-1 | . | TRBV5-4 | TGTGCCAGCAGCTTGGCAGGGACAGGGAACAATGAGCAGTTCTTC | CASSLAGTGNNEQFF
TRBD2 | TRBJ2-3 | . | TRBV6-6 | TGTGCCAGCAGTTTAAGCGGGGGGAGGGTAGATACGCAGTATTTT | CASSLSGGRVDTQYF
TRBD1 | TRBJ2-2 | . | TRBV15 | TGTGCCACCAGCAGAGATCCCCACGAGACAGGGGGGTCCGGGGAGCTGTTTTTT | CATSRDPHETGGSGELFF
. | TRBJ1-1 | once | TRBV30 | TGTGCCTGGATATACGGGGGACGGGTAAACACTGAAGCTTTCTTT | CAWIYGGRVNTEAFF
TRBD1 | TRBJ1-1 | . | TRBV18 | TGTGCCAGCTCACCAAGACAGGGGCATAACACTGAAGCTTTCTTT | CASSPRQGHNTEAFF
TRBD1 | TRBJ1-5 | . | TRBV6-1 | TGTGCCAGCAGCGGGACAGGGGGCAAGCCCCAGCATTTT | CASSGTGGKPQHF
. | TRBJ1-3 | . | TRBV2 | TGTGCCAGCGCCGGGGGGGACTCTGGAAACACCATATATTTT | CASAGGDSGNTIYF